A single sample gave rise to the 15 T cell receptor beta chains below, sequenced in a study of shared clonotypes between healthy human individuals. Method: immunoSEQ multiplex PCR; TCRdb's copy keeps in-frame clones and lacks some. The data hold some 490,000 clones, with roughly 80% observed a single time. The sequencing input was PBMCs. Receptors originate from a woman aged 40-49 years in good health. Some clones in this sample may be carry-over from other donors' samples.

The chain combines TRBV4-2 with TRBJ2-1; D could derive from TRBD1 or TRBD2 (5 bases each). Germline V gene lookup returns CDR1 LGHNA and CDR2 YNFKEQ. V was pared by 0 bases and J by 5 bases, with 11 bases between. The CDR3 runs 15 residues. For the CDR3, the DNA is TGTGCCAGCAGCCAAGAAGGGGCTAGCAACAATGAGCAGTTCTTC. Translated: CASSQEGASNNEQFF.

J is TRBJ1-1 and V is TRBV29-1; the D is unclear. V lost 4 bases, J lost 4 bases, and 13 bases lay in between. Germline V lookup: CDR1 SQVTM, CDR2 ANQGSEA. This CDR3 is built from 13 residues. The chain's CDR3 is CSVVGRLGTEAFF. As DNA, the CDR3 is TGCAGCGTTGTAGGGCGGTTGGGCACTGAAGCTTTCTTT.

This chain joins TRBV2 and TRBJ1-2; D might be TRBD1 (5 bases). The ends were cut back, 8 bases at V and 7 bases at J, with 20 bases in the middle. Germline CDR1 is SNHLY and CDR2 is FYNNEI. The CDR3 is made up of 14 amino acids. The CDR3 nucleotides read TGTGCCAGCGATATCCAGGGAGAAAGGGGTGGCTACACCTTC. The encoded protein is CASDIQGERGGYTF.

The rearrangement uses TRBV7-9 and TRBJ2-7; 7 bases fit TRBD1. V lost 4 bases and J lost 3; bases outside the gene matches: 12. Germline V gene data show CDR1 as SEHNR and CDR2 as FQNEAQ (reference sequence). The CDR3 has 16 residues. The CDR3 loop is CASSSLRDSRLYEQYF. The DNA for the CDR3 is TGTGCCAGCAGCTCCTTACGGGACAGTAGACTCTACGAGCAGTACTTC.

V gene TRBV29-1 combines with J gene TRBJ1-2; D call uncertain. The ends were cut back, 7 bases at V and 7 bases at J, with 19 bases in the middle. The CDR3 has 13 residues. The V gene's germline CDR1 is SQVTM and CDR2 ANQGSEA. CDR3 nucleotides: TGCAGCGCCCGAGCGGTGGGTGGGGTTGGCTACACCTTC. This sequence encodes CSARAVGGVGYTF.

V usage is TRBV29-1 and J usage is TRBJ2-1; either TRBD1 or TRBD2 may supply D (5 bases each). CDR1 is SQVTM and CDR2 is ANQGSEA in the germline V gene. Trimming cost V 4 bases and J 4 bases, with 14 bases left between them. The CDR3 loop spans 14 amino acids. In nucleotides, the CDR3 is TGCAGCGTTGTTGGGGGTTTTCGTTACAATGAGCAGTTCTTC. Protein sequence: CSVVGGFRYNEQFF.

Details on this clone: This likely traces to a read error, being one base from a far larger clone. V is TRBV4-3 and J is TRBJ2-3; 8 positions match TRBD2. Per the germline V gene, CDR1 is LGHNA and CDR2 is YSLEER. Trimming took 0 bases from V and 4 from J; bases not matched to a gene: 6. The length of the CDR3 is 16 residues. DNA for the CDR3: TGCGCCAGCAGCCAAGATAAGGGACTAGGCGCAGATACGCAGTATTTT. The encoded protein is CASSQDKGLGADTQYF.

The chain uses TRBV18 and TRBJ2-7; 7 bases match TRBD1. V was pared by 5 bases and J by 1 base, with 5 bases of the junction left unmatched. The CDR3 is made up of 14 amino acids. Germline CDR1 reads KGHSH; CDR2 reads LQKENI. In nucleotides, the CDR3 is TGTGCCAGCTCATTCGGACAGGCATCCTACGAGCAGTACTTC. Encoded protein: CASSFGQASYEQYF.

The rearrangement uses TRBV29-1 and TRBJ2-3, with 11 bases lining up with TRBD2. Germline CDR1 reads SQVTM; CDR2 reads ANQGSEA. Trimming took 7 bases from V and 2 from J; bases not matched to a gene: 8. This CDR3 spans 15 amino acids. CDR3 in amino acids: CSASGTSGFTDTQYF. DNA for the CDR3: TGCAGCGCCTCCGGGACTAGCGGATTCACAGATACGCAGTATTTT.

This rearrangement joins TRBV27 to TRBJ2-3; a possible D gene is TRBD1 (6 bases). Germline CDR1 is MNHEY and CDR2 is SMNVEV (reference sequence). V was clipped by 6 bases and J by 0 bases, with 13 bases between them. This CDR3 spans 15 amino acids. The CDR3 reads CASSLQTGSTDTQYF. In nucleotides, the CDR3 is TGTGCCAGCAGCCTTCAGACAGGAAGCACAGATACGCAGTATTTT.

As to this clone: A far larger clone is off by one base, so a read error is likely. CDR3 nucleotide sequence: TGTGCCAGCAGCCCGCGACAGATCTATAGCTACACCTTC. Encoded protein: CASSPRQIYSYTF. This chain joins TRBV5-6 and TRBJ1-2; the D gene is possibly TRBD1 (5 bases). The CDR3 is made up of 13 amino acids. Germline CDR1 reads SGHDT; CDR2 reads YYEEEE.

The V and J genes are TRBV7-9 and TRBJ1-1, with D uncertain. V shed 0 bases and J shed 3 bases, with 5 bases lying between them. The CDR3 is 13 residues long. Germline loops: CDR1 SEHNR, CDR2 FQNEAQ (reference sequence). The CDR3 sequence is CASSLAGYTEAFF. In DNA form, the CDR3 reads TGTGCCAGCAGCTTAGCGGGGTACACTGAAGCTTTCTTT.

The chain has TRBV2 and TRBJ2-3, with D uncertain. Deletions cut 2 bases from V and 5 bases from J, with 11 bases between. There are 14 residues in the CDR3. Germline CDR1 and CDR2: SNHLY and FYNNEI. The DNA of the CDR3 is TGTGCCAGCAGTGAACATCCGAGAGGAGATACGCAGTATTTT. Residues: CASSEHPRGDTQYF.

V is TRBV27 and J is TRBJ2-6; a weak D match, TRBD2 (6 bases). CDR1 is MNHEY, CDR2 SMNVEV, per germline (reference sequence). Trimming removed 5 bases at V and 2 bases at J, with 16 bases between. This CDR3 is built from 17 residues. The CDR3 region is CASSRGGVAAGANVLTF. The CDR3 DNA follows: TGTGCCAGCAGTCGAGGCGGGGTTGCGGCTGGGGCCAACGTCCTGACTTTC.

The chain employs TRBV4-2 and TRBJ1-4; D may be TRBD1 (6 bases). CDR1 and CDR2 from the germline V gene are LGHNA and YNFKEQ. V was pared by 0 bases and J by 10 bases, with 15 bases between. There are 15 residues in the CDR3. As DNA, the CDR3 is TGTGCCAGCAGCCAAGAAGGGGCGACAGGTGCAAAACTGTTTTTT. Translated: CASSQEGATGAKLFF.